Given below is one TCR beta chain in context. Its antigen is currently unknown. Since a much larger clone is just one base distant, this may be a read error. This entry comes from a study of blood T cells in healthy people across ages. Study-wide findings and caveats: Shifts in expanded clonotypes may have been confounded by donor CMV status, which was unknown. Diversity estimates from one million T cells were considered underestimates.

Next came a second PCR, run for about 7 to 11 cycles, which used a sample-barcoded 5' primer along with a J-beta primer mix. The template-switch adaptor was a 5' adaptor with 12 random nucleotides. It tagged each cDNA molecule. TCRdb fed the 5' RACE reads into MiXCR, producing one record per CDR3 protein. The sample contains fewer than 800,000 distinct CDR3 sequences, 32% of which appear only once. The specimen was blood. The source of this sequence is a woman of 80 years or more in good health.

CDR3 loop: CASRQGQPYEQYF. The CDR3 nucleotides are TGTGCCAGCAGACAGGGACAGCCCTACGAGCAGTACTTC. This rearrangement joins TRBV27 to TRBJ2-7, with 7 bases identical to TRBD1. The CDR3 loop spans 13 amino acids. The germline CDR1 and CDR2 sequences are MNHEY and SMNVEV (reference sequence). Germline trimming cut 6 bases from V and 2 bases from J; bases unmatched to any gene: 4.